This T cell receptor beta chain comes out of a study of T cells in Graves' hyperthyroidism and ophthalmopathy. Amplified regions were TCR beta CDR3 sequences from RNA transcripts. The HTBI primer set drove a first-round RT-PCR of the TCR CDR3. TCRdb fed the multiplex PCR reads into MiXCR, producing one record per CDR3 protein. The sample yields fewer than 800,000 distinct CDR3 sequences, over 15% seen once. Thyroid ultrasound and orbital computed tomography, with clinical symptoms and serum thyroxine and TRAb, informed diagnoses. Germline V gives CDR1 SGHVS, CDR2 FQNEAQ. The CDR3 sequence is 14 residues long. The V end lost 3 bases, the J end lost 3 bases, and 9 bases lay between the germline ends.

The sample was blood. V is TRBV7-8 and J is TRBJ1-3; D unresolved. This TCR was recovered from a man aged 18 to 30 with Graves' hyperthyroidism. CDR3 DNA sequence: TGTGCCAGCAGCTTTCCTGGGCATGGAAACACCATATATTTT. This codes for CASSFPGHGNTIYF.